Sequencing of this T cell receptor beta chain was carried out in a study of T cell responses to AZD1222 COVID-19 vaccine. V shed 4 bases, J shed 10 bases, and the junction held 13 bases outside the gene matches. Germline V CDR1 and CDR2: SGDLS, YYNGEE. CDR3 size: 17 residues. A note on this clone: Its antigen is unidentified.

General study points: Reportedly, nearly half the spike-specific TCRs target unmutated variant regions. Dominant CD4 TCR responses targeted spike regions 160-218 and 743-854. It should be noted that donors were predominantly white British and more often female, and clonal diversity was possibly underestimated.

TCRdb's table, derived via immunoSEQ multiplex PCR, lists solely in-frame clones and lacks some. The sample shows approximately 150,000 clones, about 91% of them seen only once. This receptor was identified in an adult in good health. The chain joins TRBV9 to TRBJ2-1; TRBD2 aligns across 14 bases. Source: peripheral blood, taken on day 0 of MenACWY control vaccination. CDR3 amino acids: CASSPKDGLAGGREQFF. The CDR3 bases are TGTGCCAGCAGCCCGAAGGATGGACTAGCGGGAGGCAGGGAGCAGTTCTTC.